The 21 T cell receptor beta chains reported below all come from one sample, sequenced in a study of cytomegalovirus exposure and HLA in healthy donors (dated by TCRdb to 2015 to 2018). The library was obtained by the immunoSEQ multiplex PCR assay. The table comes from immuneACCESS by way of TCRdb, which keeps in-frame sequences with V and J called. Part of the clones is missing from these tables; in studies checked, under half for an unresolved V gene and the rest for unknown reasons. This sample is represented by some 310,000 clones; approximately 91% of them were singletons. Around 0.88% of the sample goes to the ten largest clones. The sequencing input was PBMCs. The receptors were sampled from a man younger than 45 in good health and CMV-seronegative.

The chain is built from TRBV10-1 and TRBJ2-2, with D perhaps matching TRBD2 (6 bases). CDR3 length equals 15 residues. Trimming took 0 bases from V and 4 from J, leaving 9 bases between them. Per the germline V gene, CDR1 is WNHNN and CDR2 is SYGVQD (reference sequence). CDR3 in amino acids: CASSESMEGTGELFF. The CDR3 DNA reads as TGCGCCAGCAGTGAGTCGATGGAGGGCACCGGGGAGCTGTTTTTT.

The chain links TRBV15 to TRBJ2-5; 7 bases fit TRBD1. The CDR3 covers 16 residues. V lost 3 bases, J lost 2 bases, and 9 bases stayed unmatched. CDR1 is LNHNV, CDR2 YYDKDF, per germline (reference sequence). The chain's CDR3 is CATSRDFQGVQETQYF. The CDR3 DNA follows: TGTGCCACCAGCAGGGATTTTCAGGGGGTACAAGAGACCCAGTACTTC. The full variable domain, completed using reference TRBV15 and TRBJ2-5, is DAMVIQNPRYQVTQFGKPVTLSCSQTLNHNVMYWYQQKSSQAPKLLFHYYDKDFNNEADTPDNFQSRRPNTSFCFLDIRSPGLGDTAMYLCATSRDFQGVQETQYFGPGTRLLVL.

Remarks on this clone: Other DNA sequences in the sample encode the same CDR3. CDR3 amino acids: CASSADSNQPQHF. The CDR3 nucleotides read TGCGCCAGCAGCGCGGACAGTAATCAGCCCCAGCATTTT. The J gene is TRBJ1-5, the V gene TRBV5-1; tentatively, D is TRBD1 (6 bases). CDR1 and CDR2 from the germline V gene are SGHRS and YFSETQ. V was shortened by 4 bases and J by 4 bases, with 9 bases between the two germline ends. This CDR3 is 13 amino acids long.

In its sample, this clone was seen a few times. The CDR3 here is CASSYDRAYGYTF. The CDR3 DNA reads TGTGCCAGCAGTTACGACAGGGCCTATGGCTACACCTTC. The chain links TRBV6-5 to TRBJ1-2, with TRBD1 matching over 7 bases. The CDR3 totals 13 residues. Germline V lookup: CDR1 MNHEY, CDR2 SVGAGI. Unmatched junction bases numbered 1, after V lost 2 bases and J lost 4 bases.

V and J are TRBV29-1 and TRBJ1-1, with 7 nucleotides matching TRBD1. Per germline, CDR1 SQVTM and CDR2 ANQGSEA. The CDR3 is 11 residues long. The V gene end was trimmed by 4 bases and the J gene end by 8 bases; junction bases not matched to a gene: 4. Here the CDR3 reads CSVVGTDEAFF. CDR3 coding DNA: TGCAGCGTTGTGGGGACAGACGAAGCTTTCTTT.

This chain uses TRBV5-8 with TRBJ1-1, with TRBD1 matching 9 bases. CDR1 and CDR2 (germline): SGHTS, YDEGEE. The CDR3 extends over 15 amino acids. The trim removed 4 bases at V and 1 base at J, leaving 5 bases unmatched. As DNA, the CDR3 is TGTGCCAGCAGCCCGTGGGGACAGGGGAACACTGAAGCTTTCTTT. Translating gives CASSPWGQGNTEAFF.

The chain couples TRBV27 to TRBJ1-5; D remains ambiguous. The CDR3 totals 13 residues. Germline values: CDR1 MNHEY, CDR2 SMNVEV (reference sequence). Trimming shortened V by 4 bases and J by 7 bases, and 11 bases separated the two germline ends. The CDR3 sequence is CASSSLGVQPQHF. CDR3 nucleotide sequence: TGTGCCAGCAGTTCACTCGGGGTCCAGCCCCAGCATTTT.

CDR3 sequence: CASSLEVGGHIRDYGYTF. CDR3 coding DNA: TGTGCCAGCAGCTTAGAGGTTGGCGGACACATTCGAGACTATGGCTACACCTTC. The rearrangement uses TRBV11-2 and TRBJ1-2, with TRBD1 as a possible D gene (5 bases). The CDR3 extends over 18 amino acids. From germline, CDR1 is SGHAT and CDR2 FQNNGV. Trimming pared 0 bases from V and 3 bases from J, leaving 20 bases between.

V usage is TRBV5-8 and J usage is TRBJ2-3; 7 bases are shared with TRBD2. Germline V gives CDR1 SGHTS, CDR2 YDEGEE. J was trimmed by 1 base and V by 4 bases; bases with no gene match: 9. CDR3 size: 16 residues. CDR3 loop: CASSQDVAGGTDTQYF. DNA of the CDR3: TGTGCCAGCAGCCAGGACGTTGCGGGGGGCACAGATACGCAGTATTTT.

V usage is TRBV7-9 and J usage is TRBJ1-1, with 7 bases that match TRBD1. Germline-derived CDR1 and CDR2 are SEHNR and FQNEAQ (reference sequence). The CDR3 contains 19 residues. After removal of 4 bases from V and 1 base from J, the junction contained 18 bases not matched to a gene. Written as DNA, the CDR3 is TGTGCCAGCAGCTCCCCTCTCAACCGCGGGGGGGACAGGAACACTGAAGCTTTCTTT. It codes for CASSSPLNRGGDRNTEAFF.

J is TRBJ2-3 and V is TRBV6-5; TRBD2 matches at 7 bases. The CDR3 is made up of 15 amino acids. V lost 2 bases to trimming and J lost 2 bases; unmatched junction nucleotides: 4. The germline V gene has CDR1 MNHEY and CDR2 SVGAGI. Written as DNA, the CDR3 is TGTGCCAGCAGTTACGGCGGGGGTACCACAGATACGCAGTATTTT. Translating gives CASSYGGGTTDTQYF.

This clone was detected only once. The same CDR3 arises from other DNA sequences in this sample as well. The chain links TRBV6-5 to TRBJ2-1; maybe TRBD2 (7 bases). Germline lookup yields CDR1 MNHEY and CDR2 SVGAGI. The germline V and J ends were trimmed by 2 bases and 7 bases, with 12 bases remaining between them. This CDR3 comprises 14 residues. The CDR3 region has the DNA TGTGCCAGCAGTTACGAGGGGGGGAGGAATGAGCAGTTCTTC. Its translation: CASSYEGGRNEQFF.

V usage is TRBV5-6 and J usage is TRBJ1-2; TRBD1 aligns across 7 bases. The CDR3 spans 13 residues. From germline, CDR1 is SGHDT and CDR2 YYEEEE. The V gene end was trimmed by 4 bases and the J gene end by 4 bases; junction bases not matched to a gene: 4. CDR3 nucleotides: TGTGCCAGCAGCCGGGACAGCTTCTATGGCTACACCTTC. Translating gives CASSRDSFYGYTF.

This clone turned up a few times. The CDR3 sequence is CASSIWTGNISPLHF. In DNA, the CDR3 is TGTGCCAGCAGTATCTGGACAGGGAACATATCACCCCTCCACTTT. The chain has TRBV27 and TRBJ1-6; TRBD1 matches at 8 bases. The CDR3 consists of 15 residues. V was clipped by 5 bases and J by 10 bases; unmatched bases: 10. Germline CDR1 MNHEY, CDR2 SMNVEV (reference sequence).

In its sample, this clone was seen once. CDR3 nucleotide sequence: TGTGCCAGCAGCTTGGGGGGGGAGTATGGCTACACCTTC. It codes for CASSLGGEYGYTF. The chain joins TRBV5-4 to TRBJ1-2; tentatively, D is TRBD1 (5 bases). V lost 0 bases to trimming and J lost 5 bases, with 8 bases between them. CDR1 is SGHNT and CDR2 is YYREEE in the germline V gene (reference sequence). The CDR3 sequence is 13 residues long.

V and J are TRBV19 and TRBJ2-3, with D possibly TRBD2 on 7 matching bases. V was trimmed by 4 bases and J by 0 bases, leaving 23 bases between them. The germline CDR1 and CDR2 sequences are LNHDA and SQIVND (reference sequence). This CDR3 is 19 amino acids long. CDR3 in amino acids: CASSTPRGGGPTSTDTQYF. Written as DNA, the CDR3 is TGTGCCAGTAGTACCCCCAGGGGCGGGGGACCTACTAGCACAGATACGCAGTATTTT.

The chain uses TRBV4-1 and TRBJ2-7; 9 bases fit TRBD2. Germline loops: CDR1 MGHRA, CDR2 YSYEKL. J lost 3 bases, V lost 0 bases, and 0 bases had no gene match. There are 14 residues in the CDR3. This chain's CDR3 is CASSQDSGGYEQYF. The CDR3 bases are TGCGCCAGCAGCCAAGATAGCGGGGGCTACGAGCAGTACTTC.

The V gene is TRBV9, the J gene TRBJ2-5, with TRBD2 matching over 13 bases. CDR3 size: 15 residues. The germline CDR1 and CDR2 sequences are SGDLS and YYNGEE. The V segment lost 2 bases and the J segment 2 bases; nucleotides outside the gene matches: 0. For the CDR3, the DNA is TGTGCCAGCAGCGTGACTAGCGGGGGGCAAGAGACCCAGTACTTC. Translated: CASSVTSGGQETQYF.

The V gene is TRBV6-1, the J gene TRBJ2-3, with D perhaps matching TRBD2 (7 bases). This CDR3 comprises 17 residues. With 4 bases removed from V and 8 bases from J, the gap between germline ends came to 25 bases. Germline V lookup: CDR1 MNHNS, CDR2 SASEGT. CDR3 in amino acids: CASSVASWGGPQGTQYF. The CDR3 bases are TGTGCCAGCAGTGTCGCTAGCTGGGGGGGGCCCCAGGGTACGCAGTATTTT.

In its sample, this clone was seen once. J is TRBJ2-3 and V is TRBV29-1; tentative D call: TRBD2 (6 bases). V lost 3 bases and J 1 base, leaving 17 bases between the germline ends. The V gene's germline CDR1 is SQVTM and CDR2 ANQGSEA. The CDR3 extends over 16 amino acids. CDR3 amino acids: CSVDFLWDSGTDTQYF. The CDR3 DNA reads TGCAGCGTTGATTTCTTGTGGGACTCCGGCACAGATACGCAGTATTTT.

Comments on this clone: Other DNA sequences in this sample translate to the same CDR3. The chain uses TRBV7-9 and TRBJ1-1; 9 bases are a match to TRBD1. V lost 5 bases to trimming and J lost 5 bases; unmatched junction nucleotides: 6. The CDR3 length is 14 residues. Germline V lookup: CDR1 SEHNR, CDR2 FQNEAQ (reference sequence). Written as DNA, the CDR3 is TGTGCCAGCAGCCCAGGACAGGGGAATACTGAAGCTTTCTTT. Translated, it gives CASSPGQGNTEAFF.